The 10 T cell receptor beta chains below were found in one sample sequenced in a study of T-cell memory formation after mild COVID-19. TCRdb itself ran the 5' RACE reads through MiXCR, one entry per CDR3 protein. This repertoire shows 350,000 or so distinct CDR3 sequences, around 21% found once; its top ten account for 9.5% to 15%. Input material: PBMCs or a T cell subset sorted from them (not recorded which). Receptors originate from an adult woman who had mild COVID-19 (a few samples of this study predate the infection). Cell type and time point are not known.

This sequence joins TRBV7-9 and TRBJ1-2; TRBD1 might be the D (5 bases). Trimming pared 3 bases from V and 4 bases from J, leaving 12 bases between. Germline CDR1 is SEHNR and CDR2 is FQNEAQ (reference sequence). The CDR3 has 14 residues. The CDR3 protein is CASSLMTDTYGYTF. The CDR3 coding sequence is TGTGCCAGCAGCTTGATGACAGACACCTATGGCTACACCTTC.

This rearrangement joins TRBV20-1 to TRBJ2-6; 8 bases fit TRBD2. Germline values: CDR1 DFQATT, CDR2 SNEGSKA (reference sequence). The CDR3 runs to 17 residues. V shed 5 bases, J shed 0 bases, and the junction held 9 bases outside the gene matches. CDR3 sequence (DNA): TGCAGTGCTCCCTTAAGCGGGGGCCTCTCTGGGGCCAACGTCCTGACTTTC. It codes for CSAPLSGGLSGANVLTF.

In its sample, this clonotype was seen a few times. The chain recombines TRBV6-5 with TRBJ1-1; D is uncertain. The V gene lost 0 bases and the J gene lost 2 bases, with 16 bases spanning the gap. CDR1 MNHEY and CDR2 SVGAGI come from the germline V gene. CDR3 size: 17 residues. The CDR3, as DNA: TGTGCCAGCAGTTACTCGATTTTGACACTTTACAACACTGAAGCTTTCTTT. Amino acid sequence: CASSYSILTLYNTEAFF.

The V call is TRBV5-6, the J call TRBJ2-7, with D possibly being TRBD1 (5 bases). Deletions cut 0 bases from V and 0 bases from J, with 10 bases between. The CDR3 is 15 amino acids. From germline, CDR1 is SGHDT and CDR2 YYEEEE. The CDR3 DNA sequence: TGTGCCAGCAGCTTGGGTAGGGGCAGCTCCTACGAGCAGTACTTC. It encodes CASSLGRGSSYEQYF.

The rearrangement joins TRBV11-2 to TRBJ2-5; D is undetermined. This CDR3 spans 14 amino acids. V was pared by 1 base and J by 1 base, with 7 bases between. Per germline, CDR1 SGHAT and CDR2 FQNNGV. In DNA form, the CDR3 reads TGTGCCAGCAGCTTAGGACCTCGCCAAGAGACCCAGTACTTC. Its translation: CASSLGPRQETQYF. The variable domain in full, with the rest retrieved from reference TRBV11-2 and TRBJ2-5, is EAGVAQSPRYKIIEKRQSVAFWCNPISGHATLYWYQQILGQGPKLLIQFQNNGVVDDSQLPKDRFSAERLKGVDSTLKIQPAKLEDSAVYLCASSLGPRQETQYFGPGTRLLVL.

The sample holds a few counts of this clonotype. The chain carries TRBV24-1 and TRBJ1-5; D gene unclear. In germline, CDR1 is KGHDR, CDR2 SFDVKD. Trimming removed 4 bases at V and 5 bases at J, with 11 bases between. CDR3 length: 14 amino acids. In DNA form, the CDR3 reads TGTGCCACCAGTGACCAGACACATGATCAGCCCCAGCATTTT. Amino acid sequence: CATSDQTHDQPQHF.

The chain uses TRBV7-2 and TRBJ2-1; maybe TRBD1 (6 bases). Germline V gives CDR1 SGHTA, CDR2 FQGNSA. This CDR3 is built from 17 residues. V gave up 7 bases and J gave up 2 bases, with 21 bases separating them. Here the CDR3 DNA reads TGTGCCAGCACCCCCCCGCCTAGGGACATAGCCTACAATGAGCAGTTCTTC. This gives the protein CASTPPPRDIAYNEQFF.

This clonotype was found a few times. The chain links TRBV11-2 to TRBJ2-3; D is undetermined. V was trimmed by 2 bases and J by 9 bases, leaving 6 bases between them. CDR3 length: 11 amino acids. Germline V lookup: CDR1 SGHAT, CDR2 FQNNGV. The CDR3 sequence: CASSLTSTQYF. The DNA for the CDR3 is TGTGCCAGCAGCTTAACGTCCACGCAGTATTTT.

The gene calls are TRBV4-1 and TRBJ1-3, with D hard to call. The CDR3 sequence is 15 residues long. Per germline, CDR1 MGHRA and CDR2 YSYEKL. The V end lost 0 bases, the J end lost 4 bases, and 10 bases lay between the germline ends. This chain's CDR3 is CASSQDLYRGNTIYF. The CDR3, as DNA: TGCGCCAGCAGCCAAGATTTGTATCGGGGAAACACCATATATTTT.

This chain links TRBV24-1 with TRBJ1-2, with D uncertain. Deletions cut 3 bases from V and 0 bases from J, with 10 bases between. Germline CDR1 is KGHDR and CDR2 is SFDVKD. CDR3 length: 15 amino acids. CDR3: CATSDTKASNYGYTF. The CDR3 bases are TGTGCCACCAGTGATACCAAGGCATCTAACTATGGCTACACCTTC.